This TCR beta chain was identified in a study of T cells in women clearing cervical HPV infection. The CDR3 contains 14 residues. From germline, CDR1 is SGHAT and CDR2 FQDESV (reference sequence). V trimming: 5 bases; J trimming: 4 bases; junction bases outside the gene matches: 3. This table comes from immunoSEQ multiplex PCR, and its TCRdb copy is limited to in-frame clones, with some not included. This table holds tens of thousands of clones. With regard to this clone: The read terminates 3 residues ahead of where the CDR3 ends, so the germline J gene completes it.

This chain connects TRBV11-1 to TRBJ2-1, with 9 nucleotides matching TRBD1. Sequencing input: blood buffy coat. The source of this sequence is a woman aged 18-70 years with a cervical HPV16 infection that either progressed to CIN3+ or cleared (not recorded which). CDR3 sequence reads: CASSPGTGYNEQFF. The sequenced CDR3 bases are TGTGCCAGCAGCCCCGGGACAGGGTACAATGAG.